This TCR beta chain was sequenced in a study of blood T cell repertoires in COVID-19. Study information: Acute and convalescent COVID-19 specimens originated in the United States, Italy and Spain.

Participants reported their clinical history, and cohort assignment relied on those reports. In the authors' methods: Amplified reference gene primers provided the basis for estimating nucleated cell counts. Clones were read by immunoSEQ multiplex PCR, and TCRdb kept only the in-frame ones, dropping some. V, J and clone size are taken as reported in that table, and D and trimming were inferred from the DNA itself. The data contain about 270,000 clones, approximately 89% of them singletons. V was clipped by 9 bases and J by 1 base, with 19 bases between them. CDR3 size: 16 residues. Germline V CDR1 and CDR2: MDHEN, SYDVKM.

Input material: PBMCs or T cells enriched from blood (not recorded which). This clonotype originated in a woman aged 40 to 50 with acute COVID-19. The chain couples TRBV28 to TRBJ1-5; D remains ambiguous. The chain's CDR3 is CASKGLRQGSNQPQHF. The CDR3 DNA is TGTGCCAGTAAAGGACTCCGGCAAGGGAGCAATCAGCCCCAGCATTTT.